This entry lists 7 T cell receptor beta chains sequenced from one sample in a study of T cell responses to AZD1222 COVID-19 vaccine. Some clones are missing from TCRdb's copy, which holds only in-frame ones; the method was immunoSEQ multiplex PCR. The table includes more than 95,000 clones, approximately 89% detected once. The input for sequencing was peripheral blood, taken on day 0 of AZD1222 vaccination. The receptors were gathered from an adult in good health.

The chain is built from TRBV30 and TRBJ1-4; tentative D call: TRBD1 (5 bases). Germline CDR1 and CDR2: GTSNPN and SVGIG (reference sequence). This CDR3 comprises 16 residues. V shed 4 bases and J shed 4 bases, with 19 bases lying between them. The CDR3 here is CAWTGGWTGHNEKLFF. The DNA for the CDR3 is TGTGCCTGGACCGGTGGTTGGACCGGACATAATGAAAAACTGTTTTTT.

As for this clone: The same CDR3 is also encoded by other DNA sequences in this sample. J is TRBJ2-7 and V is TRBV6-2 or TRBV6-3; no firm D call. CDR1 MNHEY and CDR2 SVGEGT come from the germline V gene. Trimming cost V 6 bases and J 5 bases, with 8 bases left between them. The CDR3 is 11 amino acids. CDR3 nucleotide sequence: TGTGCCAGCAGCCTCACGCACGAGCAGTACTTC. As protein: CASSLTHEQYF.

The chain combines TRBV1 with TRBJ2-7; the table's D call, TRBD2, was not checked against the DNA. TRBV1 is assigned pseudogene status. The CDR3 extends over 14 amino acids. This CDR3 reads CTSSLQRVRDEQYF. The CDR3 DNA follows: TGCACCAGCAGCCTACAGCGGGTCCGGGACGAGCAGTACTTC.

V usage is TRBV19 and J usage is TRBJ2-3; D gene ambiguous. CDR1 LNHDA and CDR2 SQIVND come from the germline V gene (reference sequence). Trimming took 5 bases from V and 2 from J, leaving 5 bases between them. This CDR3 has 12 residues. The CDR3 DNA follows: TGTGCCAGTAGTCCCACCACAGATACGCAGTATTTT. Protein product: CASSPTTDTQYF.

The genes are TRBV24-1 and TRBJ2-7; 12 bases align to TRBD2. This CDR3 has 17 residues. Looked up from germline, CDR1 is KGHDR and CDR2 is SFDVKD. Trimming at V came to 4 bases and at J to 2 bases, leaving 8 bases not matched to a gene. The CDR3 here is CATSEPILAGGPYEQYF. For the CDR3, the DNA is TGTGCCACCAGTGAGCCTATCCTAGCGGGGGGGCCCTACGAGCAGTACTTC.

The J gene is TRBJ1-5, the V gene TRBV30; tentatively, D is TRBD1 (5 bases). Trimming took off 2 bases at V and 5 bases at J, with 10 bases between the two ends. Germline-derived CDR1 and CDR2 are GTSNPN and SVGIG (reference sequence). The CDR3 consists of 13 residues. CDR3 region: CAWSLQGDQPQHF. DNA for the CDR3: TGTGCCTGGAGTCTCCAGGGAGATCAGCCCCAGCATTTT.

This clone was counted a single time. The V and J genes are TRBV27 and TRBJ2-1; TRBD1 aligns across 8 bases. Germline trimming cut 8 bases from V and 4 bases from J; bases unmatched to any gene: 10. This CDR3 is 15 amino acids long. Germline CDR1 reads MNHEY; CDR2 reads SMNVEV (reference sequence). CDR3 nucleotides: TGTGCCAGCCAACTGGGGACAGGCCCTTACAATGAGCAGTTCTTC. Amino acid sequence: CASQLGTGPYNEQFF.